The rows below give T cell receptor beta chains drawn from one sample of a study of cytomegalovirus exposure and HLA in healthy donors. Data came from immunoSEQ multiplex PCR; TCRdb stores just in-frame clones and leaves some out. The profile covers approximately 100,000 clones, with 70% to 80% appearing a single time and 2.6% taken by the ten largest. Sequenced sample: PBMCs. Source of these receptors: a man aged 45-65 years in good health and CMV-seropositive. Each CDR3 is given with its conserved first and last residue. The D gene is left open where the match is weak. The listing skips clone size in some rows; elsewhere it reads once, few, many or a size class.

j_gene	abundance	d_gene	v_gene	CDR3aa	CDR3nt
TRBJ2-5	once	.	TRBV30	CAWSGGLGGLRTQYF	TGTGCCTGGAGTGGAGGGCTTGGGGGCTTGAGGACCCAGTACTTC
TRBJ2-6	.	TRBD1	TRBV19	CASSTQGQGAGANVLTF	TGTGCCAGTAGTACCCAGGGACAGGGGGCTGGGGCCAACGTCCTGACTTTC
TRBJ2-3	medium-sized	.	TRBV19	CASSIWASDRDTDTQYF	TGTGCCAGTAGTATTTGGGCCTCGGACAGAGACACAGATACGCAGTATTTT
TRBJ1-5	.	.	TRBV18	CASSSDLNQPQHF	TGTGCCAGCTCATCGGACTTAAATCAGCCCCAGCATTTT
TRBJ2-1	.	TRBD2	TRBV9	CASSVALAGSYNEQFF	TGTGCCAGCAGCGTAGCGCTAGCGGGTTCCTACAATGAGCAGTTCTTC
TRBJ2-6	.	.	TRBV7-2	CASSLGGPGANVLTF	TGTGCCAGCAGCTTAGGAGGGCCTGGGGCCAACGTCCTGACTTTC
TRBJ1-1	.	.	TRBV30	CAWGPLSMNTEAFF	TGTGCCTGGGGGCCCTTGTCCATGAACACTGAAGCTTTCTTT
TRBJ2-1	.	TRBD2	TRBV9	CASSVVTQGLAGGEQFF	TGTGCCAGCAGCGTAGTTACACAGGGACTAGCGGGTGGTGAGCAGTTCTTC
TRBJ2-5	.	.	TRBV11-2	CASSLGARETQYF	TGTGCCAGCAGCTTAGGGGCCCGGGAGACCCAATACTTC
TRBJ2-5	.	TRBD1	TRBV11-3	CASSPRTGAAQETQYF	TGTGCCAGCAGCCCCCGGACAGGGGCCGCACAAGAGACCCAGTACTTC
TRBJ1-3	.	TRBD1	TRBV4-2	CASSSRDRGREGNTIYF	TGTGCCAGCAGCTCCCGGGACAGGGGGCGCGAAGGAAACACCATATATTTT
TRBJ2-1	.	TRBD2	TRBV5-4	CASRPLAGGNEQFF	TGTGCCAGCAGGCCGCTAGCGGGAGGCAATGAGCAGTTCTTC
TRBJ2-3	.	TRBD2	TRBV2	CASSPGTSDTDTQYF	TGTGCCAGCAGCCCCGGGACTAGCGACACAGATACGCAGTATTTT
TRBJ2-7	once	.	TRBV4-2	CASSSRDSYREQYF	TGTGCCAGCAGCTCCCGGGACTCCTATCGCGAGCAGTACTTC
TRBJ2-7	.	TRBD1	TRBV19	CASSYSGTGGYEQYF	TGTGCCAGTAGCTACTCCGGGACAGGGGGATACGAGCAGTACTTC
TRBJ1-3	many	.	TRBV10-3	CAISEGQRRGNTIYF	TGTGCCATCAGTGAAGGTCAGCGCCGTGGAAACACCATATATTTT